These T cell receptor beta chains were read from a single sample in a study of shared clonotypes between healthy human individuals. The data were produced by immunoSEQ multiplex PCR, yet TCRdb's version contains in-frame clones alone and is incomplete. The table includes about 800,000 clones, approximately 96% detected once. The source material was naive CD8+ T cells sorted from blood. Receptors were obtained from a man aged 25 to 45 in good health. The CDR3 runs from the conserved cysteine through the conserved F or W. D genes are given only for firm matches. The size entry is marked missing in some rows and otherwise reads once, few, many or a size class.

>TRBJ1-5|TRBV12-2|-|-
CASRFKKGGSNQPQHF
TGTGCAAGTCGCTTTAAAAAGGGTGGCAGCAATCAGCCCCAGCATTTT
>TRBJ2-1|TRBV30|-|-
CAWSLIGSYNEQFF
TGTGCCTGGAGCCTCATTGGTTCCTACAATGAGCAGTTCTTC
>TRBJ2-5|TRBV7-6|once|-
CASSTVAGLETQYF
TGTGCCAGCAGCACAGTCGCGGGTTTAGAGACCCAGTACTTC
>TRBJ1-5|TRBV6-1|-|-
CASSEDPVSNQPQHF
TGTGCCAGCAGTGAAGACCCGGTAAGCAATCAGCCCCAGCATTTT
>TRBJ1-1|TRBV11-1|-|TRBD1
CASSSTGGGPEAFF
TGTGCCAGCAGTTCAACAGGGGGCGGCCCGGAAGCTTTCTTT
>TRBJ2-1|TRBV7-9|-|-
CASSLLEGERRGNEQFF
TGTGCCAGCAGCTTATTGGAGGGAGAACGAAGAGGTAATGAGCAGTTCTTC
>TRBJ1-3|TRBV2|once|TRBD1
CASSDDRGSGNTIYF
TGTGCCAGCAGTGATGACAGGGGCTCTGGAAACACCATATATTTT
>TRBJ2-7|TRBV10-3|-|-
CAISDARGSYEQYF
TGTGCCATCAGTGATGCAAGGGGATCCTACGAGCAGTACTTC
>TRBJ2-1|TRBV5-1|-|TRBD2
CASSSDSGSSYNEQFF
TGCGCCAGCAGCTCAGATAGCGGGAGCTCCTACAATGAGCAGTTCTTC
>TRBJ2-7|TRBV10-1|-|-
CASSDGVSYEQYF
TGCGCCAGCAGCGACGGAGTCTCCTACGAGCAGTACTTC
>TRBJ2-7|TRBV30|-|-
CAWRYLAKSYEQYF
TGTGCCTGGAGGTACCTAGCGAAATCCTACGAGCAGTACTTC